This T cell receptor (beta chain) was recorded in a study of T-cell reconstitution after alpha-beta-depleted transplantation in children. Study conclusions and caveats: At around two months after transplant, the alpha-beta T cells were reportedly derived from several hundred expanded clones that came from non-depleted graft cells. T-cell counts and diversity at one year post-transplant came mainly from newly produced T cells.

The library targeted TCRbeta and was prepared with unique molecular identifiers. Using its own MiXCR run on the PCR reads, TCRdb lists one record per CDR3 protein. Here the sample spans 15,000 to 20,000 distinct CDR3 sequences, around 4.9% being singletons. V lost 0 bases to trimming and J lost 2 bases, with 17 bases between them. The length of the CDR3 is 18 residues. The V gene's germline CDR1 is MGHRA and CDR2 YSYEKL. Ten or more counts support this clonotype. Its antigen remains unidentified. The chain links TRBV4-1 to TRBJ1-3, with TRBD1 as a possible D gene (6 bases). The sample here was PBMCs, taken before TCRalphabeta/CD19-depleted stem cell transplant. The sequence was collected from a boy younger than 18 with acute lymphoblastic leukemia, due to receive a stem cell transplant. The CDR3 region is CASSQEWLVGAAGNTIYF. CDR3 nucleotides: TGCGCCAGCAGCCAAGAGTGGCTAGTGGGGGCGGCTGGAAACACCATATATTTT.